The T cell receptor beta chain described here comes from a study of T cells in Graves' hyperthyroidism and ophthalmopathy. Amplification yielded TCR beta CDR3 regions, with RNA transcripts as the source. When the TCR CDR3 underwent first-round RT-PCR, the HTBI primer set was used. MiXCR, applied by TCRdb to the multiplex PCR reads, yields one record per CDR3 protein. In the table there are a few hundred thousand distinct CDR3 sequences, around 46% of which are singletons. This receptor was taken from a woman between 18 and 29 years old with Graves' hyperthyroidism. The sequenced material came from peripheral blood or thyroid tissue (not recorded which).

The CDR3 region has the DNA TGCAGCTTAGCGTCGGGTTATAGCAATCAGCCCCAGCATTTT. Protein: CSLASGYSNQPQHF. This chain connects TRBV29-1 to TRBJ1-5; D remains unclear. This CDR3 spans 14 amino acids. The germline CDR1 and CDR2 sequences are SQVTM and ANQGSEA. V was trimmed by 8 bases and J by 0 bases, leaving 14 bases between them.